The next 10 T cell receptor beta chains were all read from a single sample in a study of graft-versus-host responses after intestinal transplantation. These receptors are not linked to any known antigen. This table comes from immunoSEQ multiplex PCR, and its TCRdb copy is limited to in-frame clones, with some not included. The repertoire has about 39,000 clones, nearly 95% of them found once; the top ten carry 21%. Source: unstimulated CD8+ T cells sorted from spleen or lymph node cells, taken before transplant. The receptors were gathered from a human donor who was the organ donor for an intestinal transplant.

V gene TRBV4-2 combines with J gene TRBJ2-4, with D perhaps TRBD2 (5 bases). V was pared by 3 bases and J by 0 bases, with 6 bases between. The CDR3 is 14 amino acids. Germline lookup yields CDR1 LGHNA and CDR2 YNFKEQ. The CDR3 coding sequence is TGTGCCAGCAGCCACGAGGGAGCCAAAAACATTCAGTACTTC. Residues: CASSHEGAKNIQYF.

This clone was counted a single time. This chain joins TRBV5-4 and TRBJ2-7; D gene unclear. This CDR3 is 16 amino acids long. The germline CDR1 and CDR2 sequences are SGHNT and YYREEE (reference sequence). Between the trimmed V and J ends, which lost 0 bases and 2 bases, there was a span of 15 bases. The CDR3 here is CASSLASQLHPYEQYF. The DNA for the CDR3 is TGTGCCAGCAGCTTGGCCTCGCAGCTCCACCCCTACGAGCAGTACTTC.

The V and J genes are TRBV28 and TRBJ2-4; 8 nucleotides match TRBD1. Per the germline V gene, CDR1 is MDHEN and CDR2 is SYDVKM. CDR3 length: 16 amino acids. J was trimmed by 1 base and V by 4 bases; bases with no gene match: 6. DNA for the CDR3: TGTGCCAGCAGTTCGCTCAGGGGGCTCGCCAAAAACATTCAGTACTTC. Translating gives CASSSLRGLAKNIQYF.

The chain combines TRBV6-6 with TRBJ2-1; D ambiguous. Germline V gene sequence: CDR1 MNHNY, CDR2 SVGAGI (reference sequence). With 2 bases removed from V and 5 bases from J, the gap between germline ends came to 7 bases. This CDR3 spans 13 amino acids. CDR3 protein: CASSYGQHNEQFF. The CDR3 nucleotides read TGTGCCAGCAGTTACGGGCAGCACAATGAGCAGTTCTTC.

The J gene is TRBJ2-5, the V gene TRBV11-1, with D possibly TRBD1 on 6 matching bases. Near its end, the DNA agrees better with TRBJ2-7, so the J call may be wrong. The germline V gene has CDR1 SGHAT and CDR2 FQDESV (reference sequence). This CDR3 is 15 amino acids long. The chain's CDR3 is CASSARRFSGDEQYF. CDR3 in DNA: TGTGCCAGCAGCGCACGAAGGTTCTCAGGGGACGAGCAGTACTTC.

The chain combines TRBV27 with TRBJ2-2; possibly TRBD1 for D (6 bases). The CDR3 is made up of 13 amino acids. Deletions cut 10 bases from V and 3 bases from J, with 12 bases between. Looked up from germline, CDR1 is MNHEY and CDR2 is SMNVEV (reference sequence). The CDR3, as DNA: TGTGCCACCACAGGGTCCCACACCGGGGAGCTGTTTTTT. Translation: CATTGSHTGELFF.

V and J are TRBV28 and TRBJ2-1; either TRBD1 or TRBD2 may fit D (5 bases each). CDR3 length: 11 residues. The V end lost 6 bases, the J end lost 10 bases, and 10 bases lay between the germline ends. Per the germline V gene, CDR1 is MDHEN and CDR2 is SYDVKM. CDR3 in DNA: TGTGCCAGCAGCCCGGGACGAGAGCAGTTCTTC. As protein: CASSPGREQFF.

This clone was counted a single time. The V and J genes are TRBV27 and TRBJ2-7; 12 nucleotides match TRBD2. The CDR3 has 16 residues. V lost 2 bases, J lost 3 bases, and 5 bases stayed unmatched. The germline V gene encodes CDR1 MNHEY and CDR2 SMNVEV (reference sequence). This chain's CDR3 is CASSLRGLAGYYEQYF. The CDR3 DNA reads as TGTGCCAGCAGTTTAAGAGGACTAGCGGGGTACTACGAGCAGTACTTC.

CDR3 nucleotide sequence: TGTGCCAGAAACAGGGATGGCAATCAGCCCCAGCATTTT. It translates to CARNRDGNQPQHF. The chain combines TRBV7-6 with TRBJ1-5; a weak D match, TRBD1 (6 bases). Germline loops: CDR1 SGHVS, CDR2 FNYEAQ. The CDR3 is 13 residues long. V was shortened by 9 bases and J by 2 bases, with 11 bases between the two germline ends.

The rearrangement joins TRBV6-5 to TRBJ2-5; 8 nucleotides match TRBD1. Germline V lookup: CDR1 MNHEY, CDR2 SVGAGI. This CDR3 has 15 amino acids. Trimming removed 0 bases from V and 5 bases from J; junction bases left unmatched: 5. The CDR3 coding sequence is TGTGCCAGCAGTTACTCGGCAGGGGGCAGGGAGACCCAGTACTTC. Translating it yields CASSYSAGGRETQYF.